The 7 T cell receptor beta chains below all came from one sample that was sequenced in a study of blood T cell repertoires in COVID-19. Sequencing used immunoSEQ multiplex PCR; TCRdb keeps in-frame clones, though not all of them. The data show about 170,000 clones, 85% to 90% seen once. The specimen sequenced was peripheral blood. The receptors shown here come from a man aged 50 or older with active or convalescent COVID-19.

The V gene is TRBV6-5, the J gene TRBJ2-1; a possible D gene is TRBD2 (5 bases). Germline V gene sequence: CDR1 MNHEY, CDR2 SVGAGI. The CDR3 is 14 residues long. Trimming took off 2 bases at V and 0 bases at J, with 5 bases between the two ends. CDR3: CASSYRDSYNEQFF. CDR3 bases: TGTGCCAGCAGTTACCGGGACTCCTACAATGAGCAGTTCTTC.

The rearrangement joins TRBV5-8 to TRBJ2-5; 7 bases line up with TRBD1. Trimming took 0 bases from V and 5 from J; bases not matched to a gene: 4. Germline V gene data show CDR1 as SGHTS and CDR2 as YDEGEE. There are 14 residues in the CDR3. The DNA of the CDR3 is TGTGCCAGCAGCTTGGGTCAGGGGGTGGAGACCCAGTACTTC. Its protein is CASSLGQGVETQYF. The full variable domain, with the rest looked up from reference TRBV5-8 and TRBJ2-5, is EAGVTQSPTHLIKTRGQQATLRCSPISGHTSVYWYQQALGLGLQFLLWYDEGEERNRGNFPPRFSGRQFPNYSSELNVNALELEDSALYLCASSLGQGVETQYFGPGTRLLVL.

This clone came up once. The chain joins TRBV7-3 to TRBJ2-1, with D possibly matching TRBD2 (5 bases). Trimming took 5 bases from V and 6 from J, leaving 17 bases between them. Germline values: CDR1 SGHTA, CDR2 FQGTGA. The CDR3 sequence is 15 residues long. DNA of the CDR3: TGTGCCAGCAGCCGACCGGGGAGTGAGATCAATGAGCAGTTCTTC. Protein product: CASSRPGSEINEQFF.

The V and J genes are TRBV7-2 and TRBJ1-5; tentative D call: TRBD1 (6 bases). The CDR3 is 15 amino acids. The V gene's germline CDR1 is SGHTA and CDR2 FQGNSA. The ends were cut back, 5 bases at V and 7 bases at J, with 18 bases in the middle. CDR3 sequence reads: CASSQNAGVGQPQHF. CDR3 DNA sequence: TGTGCCAGCAGCCAAAATGCAGGGGTGGGGCAGCCCCAGCATTTT. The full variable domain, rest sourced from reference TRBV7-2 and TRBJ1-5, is GAGVSQSPSNKVTEKGKDVELRCDPISGHTALYWYRQSLGQGLEFLIYFQGNSAPDKSGLPSDRFSAERTGGSVSTLTIQRTQQEDSAVYLCASSQNAGVGQPQHFGDGTRLSIL.

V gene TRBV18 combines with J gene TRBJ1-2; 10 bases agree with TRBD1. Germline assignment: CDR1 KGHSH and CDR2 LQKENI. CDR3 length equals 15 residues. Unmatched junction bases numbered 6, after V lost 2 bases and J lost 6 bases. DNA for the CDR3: TGTGCCAGCTCACCAAACCGGGACAGGGGTGATGGCTACACCTTC. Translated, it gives CASSPNRDRGDGYTF.

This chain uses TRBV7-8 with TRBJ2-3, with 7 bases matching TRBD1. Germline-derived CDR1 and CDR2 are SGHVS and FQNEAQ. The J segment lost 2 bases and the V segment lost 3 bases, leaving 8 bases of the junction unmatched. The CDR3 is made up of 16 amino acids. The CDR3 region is CASSFDRVGFTDTQYF. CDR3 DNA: TGTGCCAGCAGCTTTGACAGGGTTGGGTTCACAGATACGCAGTATTTT.

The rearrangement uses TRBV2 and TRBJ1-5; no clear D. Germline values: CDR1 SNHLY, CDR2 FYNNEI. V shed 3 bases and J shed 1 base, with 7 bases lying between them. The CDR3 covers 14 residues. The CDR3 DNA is TGTGCCAGCAGTGACCTCCGGAGCAATCAGCCCCAGCATTTT. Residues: CASSDLRSNQPQHF.